The TCR beta chain described here comes from a study of blood T cell repertoires in COVID-19. Profiling relied on immunoSEQ multiplex PCR, and the TCRdb table lists in-frame clones only, not all of them. The data hold some 160,000 clones, with 87% observed a single time. The germline CDR1 and CDR2 sequences are SGHTS and YDEGEE. The CDR3 covers 16 residues. Germline trimming cut 4 bases from V and 0 bases from J; bases unmatched to any gene: 6. The sequenced sample consisted of peripheral blood. The chain carries TRBV5-8 and TRBJ1-5, with 8 bases lining up with TRBD1. The sequence was collected from a woman aged 70-85 years with COVID-19, enrolled during active disease. The CDR3 DNA is TGTGCCAGCAGCCGTACAGGGGGGGCTAGCAATCAGCCCCAGCATTTT. This sequence encodes CASSRTGGASNQPQHF.